A selection of T cell receptor beta chains follows, all from one sample in a study of T cell responses to AZD1222 COVID-19 vaccine. The data were produced by immunoSEQ multiplex PCR, yet TCRdb's version contains in-frame clones alone and is incomplete. This sample has about 140,000 clones, with approximately 90% found just once. The sample here was peripheral blood, taken on day 0 of AZD1222 vaccination. Receptor source: an adult in good health. Both conserved end residues are part of each CDR3. The D gene is left open where the match is weak. Part of the rows lack a size; the others show once, few, many or a class for expanded clones.

.	TRBV4-3	TRBJ2-7	.	TGCGCCAGCAGCCAAGTAGGGGGGGGACTAAGCCACGAGCAGTACTTC	CASSQVGGGLSHEQYF
TRBD1	TRBV6-1	TRBJ2-5	.	TGTGCCAGCAGTGAAGCACTCGGCGGACAGGGGATTCCAGAGACCCAGTACTTC	CASSEALGGQGIPETQYF
TRBD1	TRBV6-2/TRBV6-3	TRBJ1-5	once	TGTGCCAGCAGTTACTCGGGCAGGGGGCTTCAGCCCCAGCATTTT	CASSYSGRGLQPQHF
.	TRBV7-8	TRBJ1-1	.	TGTGCCAGCAGCGGAGGTATGAACACTGAAGCTTTCTTT	CASSGGMNTEAFF
.	TRBV7-8	TRBJ2-2	once	TGTGCCAGCAGCTTAGGGGGGGCGCACGGGGAGCTGTTTTTT	CASSLGGAHGELFF
.	TRBV12-3/TRBV12-4	TRBJ2-7	.	TGTGCCAGCAGTTTCTGGGGGCTCGAGCAGTACTTC	CASSFWGLEQYF
.	TRBV29-1	TRBJ2-7	.	TGCAGCGTTTACGGCGGTTCCTACGAGCAGTACTTC	CSVYGGSYEQYF
.	TRBV18	TRBJ2-3	.	TGTGCCAGCTCACTACTGAGAGGGGCGGATACGCAGTATTTT	CASSLLRGADTQYF
.	TRBV7-8	TRBJ1-5	.	TGTGCCAGCAGCTTAGACGGGAGGGCGGGAAGCAATCAGCCCCAGCATTTT	CASSLDGRAGSNQPQHF
TRBD1	TRBV18	TRBJ1-2	.	TGTGCCAGCTCACAATTACCCACAGGGGCGCCTTCTGGCTACACCTTC	CASSQLPTGAPSGYTF
.	TRBV15	TRBJ1-5	.	TGTGCCACCAGCAGAGATCTAGGACAGCCCCAGCATTTT	CATSRDLGQPQHF
.	TRBV2	TRBJ2-3	once	TGTGCCAGATCAGGGGAATTCACAGATACGCAGTATTTT	CARSGEFTDTQYF
.	TRBV12-1	TRBJ2-1	.	TGTGCCAGCATAATCAGGGCTAGCGGGAGGAAGTTCTTC	CASIIRASGRKFF
.	TRBV6-2/TRBV6-3	TRBJ1-2	.	TGTGCCAGCAGTACCGGACAGCGCGCTGGCTACACCTTC	CASSTGQRAGYTF
.	TRBV5-1	TRBJ1-6	.	TGCGCCAGCAGCTTGGGGGCCCGGGGGAGGTCCTATAATTCACCCCTCCACTTT	CASSLGARGRSYNSPLHF
.	TRBV12-3/TRBV12-4	TRBJ1-2	.	TGTGCCAGCAGTTTAGCCCTTAGGTATGGCTACACCTTC	CASSLALRYGYTF
TRBD1	TRBV29-1	TRBJ2-2	once	TGCAGCGTTGAAGGGACAGGGTTTGACGGGGAGCTGTTTTTT	CSVEGTGFDGELFF
.	TRBV7-9	TRBJ2-1	.	TGTGCCAGCAGCTTAGAGTCTGGACGTACGGAGCAGTTCTTC	CASSLESGRTEQFF
.	TRBV27	TRBJ2-7	.	TGTGCCAGCAGTTTATCGGGCTATTATTCCTACGAGCAGTACTTC	CASSLSGYYSYEQYF
.	TRBV14	TRBJ2-5	.	TGTGCCAGCAGCCAAGGAGGAAGAGAGACCCAGTACTTC	CASSQGGRETQYF
.	TRBV7-2	TRBJ2-7	few	TGTGCCAGCACCCGGAACCAGGGGCCCTACGAGCAGTACTTC	CASTRNQGPYEQYF
.	TRBV7-8	TRBJ2-7	few	TGTGCCAGCAGAACCACCCGGACAGCCTACGAGCAGTACTTC	CASRTTRTAYEQYF
.	TRBV20-1	TRBJ1-2	.	TGCAGTGCTAGTGGGGGCTACACCTTC	CSASGGYTF
.	TRBV6-5	TRBJ1-1	.	TGTGCCAGCAGTCCTCTCGGGGGCACTGAAGCTTTCTTT	CASSPLGGTEAFF
.	TRBV27	TRBJ2-2	once	TGTGCCAGCAGCCATGGGAGATTCACCGGGGAGCTGTTTTTT	CASSHGRFTGELFF
.	TRBV21-1	TRBJ1-6	once	TGTGCCAGCAAACCCCCCCGGGGGACACCCCTCCACTTT	CASKPPRGTPLHF
.	TRBV11-3	TRBJ2-5	.	TGTGCCAGCAGCTTGGGACCTCAAGAGACCCAGTACTTC	CASSLGPQETQYF
TRBD1	TRBV2	TRBJ1-1	.	TGTGCCGCAGATAAGACAGGGTATACTGAAGCTTTCTTT	CAADKTGYTEAFF
.	TRBV18	TRBJ1-1	.	TGTGCCAGCTCACCAAACGTTCAGGAAACTGAAGCTTTCTTT	CASSPNVQETEAFF
.	TRBV12-2	TRBJ2-3	.	TGTGCAAGTCGCTTTAAGCCGGGACTAGACACAGATACGCAGTATTTT	CASRFKPGLDTDTQYF
TRBD1	TRBV19	TRBJ2-3	few	TGTGCCAGCCATGGGACAGCACACACAGATACGCAGTATTTT	CASHGTAHTDTQYF
TRBD2	TRBV5-4	TRBJ2-5	.	TGTGCCAGCAGCCCTATAACTAGCGCCCAAGGTGGAGAGACCCAGTACTTC	CASSPITSAQGGETQYF
.	TRBV6-1	TRBJ1-2	.	TGTGCCAGCAGTGAATTTGGCTACACCTTC	CASSEFGYTF
.	TRBV19	TRBJ1-1	once	TGTGCCAGTAGTATCTCTGGGGAGGACACTGAAGCTTTCTTT	CASSISGEDTEAFF
.	TRBV2	TRBJ2-3	.	TGTGCCAGCACTTACACAGATACGCAGTATTTT	CASTYTDTQYF
.	TRBV30	TRBJ1-2	.	TGTGCCCTCACGGGGAGGGGCCTGTCGGGGGGCTACACCTTC	CALTGRGLSGGYTF
TRBD1	TRBV5-1	TRBJ2-5	.	TGCGCCAGCAGCCACACACAGGGGGCAGGGGAGACCCAGTACTTC	CASSHTQGAGETQYF
TRBD2	TRBV12-3/TRBV12-4	TRBJ2-3	.	TGTGCCAGCAGCCTTCTAGCGGGGGAGGGGCAGTATTTT	CASSLLAGEGQYF
.	TRBV27	TRBJ1-2	once	TGTGCCAGCGGCCCGGGCTGGGATGGCTACACCTTC	CASGPGWDGYTF
.	TRBV4-3	TRBJ1-4	few	TGCGCCAGCAGCCGGGGGCTTGCCCAAAATGAAAAACTGTTTTTT	CASSRGLAQNEKLFF
.	TRBV5-4	TRBJ2-1	.	TGTGCCAGCAGCACCCGGGGGCTCGGCTCCTACAATGAGCAGTTCTTC	CASSTRGLGSYNEQFF
.	TRBV11-3	TRBJ2-7	once	TGTGCCAGCAGCTTTGGCAGGACCTACGAGCAGTACTTC	CASSFGRTYEQYF
TRBD2	TRBV5-4	TRBJ2-1	.	TGTGCCAGCAGCCAACCGGGACTAGCGATATACAATGAGCAGTTCTTC	CASSQPGLAIYNEQFF
TRBD1	TRBV28	TRBJ1-3	once	TGTGCCAGCAGTTTCCACGGACAGGCTGGAAACACCATATATTTT	CASSFHGQAGNTIYF
TRBD2	TRBV3-1/TRBV3-2	TRBJ2-5	.	TGTGCCAGCAGCCTCCTTGGAGCGGGAGGTGGAGAGACCCAGTACTTC	CASSLLGAGGGETQYF
.	TRBV27	TRBJ2-1	.	TGTGCCAGCAGGAGAGACTCCTACAATGAGCAGTTCTTC	CASRRDSYNEQFF